This T cell receptor beta chain was obtained from a study of blood T cell repertoires in COVID-19. Background on the study: PBMCs, B-cell-depleted T cells, or T cells provided the cDNA or gDNA that made up the material.

Participants were aged about 18 to 89 years from around 24 US areas. Grouping used clinical history reported by participants in a survey and questionnaire. Resolution of symptoms, clearance, or two negative PCRs was present in recovered Cohort 3 donors. A remark on this clone: The conserved phenylalanine or tryptophan normally closing the CDR3 is absent here, so this likely arose from a read error. The DNA is left out, because the CDR3 cannot be placed on it with certainty; the CDR3 is given as TCRdb lists it.

Germline CDR1 reads MDHEN; CDR2 reads SYDVKM. Termini included, the CDR3 measures 12 amino acids. Sequenced by immunoSEQ multiplex PCR; TCRdb stores in-frame clones only, minus some. The sample lists 200,000 to 250,000 clones, 75% to 90% seen once, with nearly 9.5% in the top ten. The sample taken for sequencing was PBMCs or T cells enriched from blood (not recorded which). The chain uses TRBV28 and TRBJ1-2; TRBD1 was called by the table and not checked on the DNA. The sequence was obtained from a man aged 40-55 years who had recovered from COVID-19. This CDR3 is CASSLITGTLVL.